This T cell receptor (beta chain) was profiled in a study of cytomegalovirus exposure and HLA in healthy donors (dated by TCRdb to the late 2010s). Describing the broader study: An earlier analysis of under 600 of the donors reported about 250 Gb of sequence data and around 110 million unique TCR beta sequences from about 179 million T cells. To decide whether each TCR beta V gene segment behaved as functional or pseudogenic, an earlier analysis of fewer than 750 of the donors relied on high-throughput TCR beta sequencing. All discovery cohort repertoires had been generated on a single sequencing platform. Among 398 genotyped donors of the cohort, an average of around 240,000 unique TCR beta nucleotide sequences were sequenced per donor, around 20% of them non-productive. HLA typing covered class I and class II loci at four-digit resolution. Genome-wide SNP genotypes for about 65% of the roughly 670 donors were used in a later genetic analysis, which treated that subset as a discovery cohort. To study patterns of TCR occurrence, a later analysis re-analyzed previously published TCR beta repertoires from around 700 donors and added high-resolution HLA genotyping. In addition to the first cohort of hundreds of subjects, a separate validation cohort of over 90 different subjects was used. Rather than drawing on any new phenotypic data, the later analysis identified candidate immune exposures from TCR beta sequences and the way those sequences occurred across donors. Donor age, sex, ethnicity and CMV serostatus were compiled together with the repertoire data. Roughly 290 gigabases of sequencing data and 70 million to 100 million unique TCR sequences made up an early release that covered about 640 HLA-typed donors. The study used immunosequencing to profile the T cell repertoires of approximately 650 subjects and linked those repertoires to cytomegalovirus serostatus. To predict cytomegalovirus infection status, the study combined high-throughput TCR immunosequencing, statistical association of individual TCRs with disease status, and machine learning. The number of typed donors differed by locus: roughly 629-630 for A, B, C, DRB1 and DQB1; 500 to 550 for DQA1; around 580 for DPA1; and some 470 for DPB1. Of the approximately 400 genotyped donors, 70% to 90% were placed in the genetic ancestry cluster associated with self-reported Caucasian donors. The study aimed to test whether cataloging public T cell receptors could reveal signatures of past pathogen exposure. Because of strong linkage in the cohort, four or five DR-DQ haplotypes were treated as single units for association and clustering.

To prepare the library, the immunoSEQ multiplex PCR assay was applied. For the multiplex PCR, a mixture combining 60 forward primers for TCR Vbeta segments and 13 reverse primers for TCR Jbeta segments was used. The CDR3 region of rearranged TCR beta genes was amplified from genomic DNA by a multiplex PCR assay. Amplified TCR beta libraries were sequenced as 87-base-pair reads on the Illumina HiSeq System. In the source study's methods: Across the 700 or so repertoires, a later analysis counted tens of millions of unique TCR beta chains, approximately 10 million of which were shared by at least two donors. A nearest-neighbor algorithm error-corrected the raw reads and collapsed the reads into unique sequences, merging closely related sequences to remove PCR and sequencing errors. Alignment of CDR3 sequences to IMGT reference sequences was used to assign V, D and J gene segments. For a sequence to be retained, a match of at least six nucleotides to both a V gene segment and a J gene segment was required. Rearrangements were classified as productive when the CDR3 lacked stop codons and remained in frame with V and J, and all other rearrangements were classified as non-productive. CDR3 was defined by IMGT convention, running from the second conserved V-encoded cysteine to the conserved J-encoded phenylalanine. The earlier analysis of around 640 of the donors excluded sequences that lacked an unambiguous match to a single V gene segment. In an earlier analysis of several hundred of the donors, V segments were called functional above 56.7% productive rearrangements and were called segregating when the between-donor standard deviation exceeded 5%. A statistical classification framework was built to diagnose cytomegalovirus status from the catalog of TCR beta chain sequences. In a later analysis, TCR nucleotide sequences were compared against IMGT/GENE-DB human TR gene sequences so that V and J genes could be assigned. The TCRdist pipeline was used in a later analysis to assign CDR3 sequences and most-parsimonious VDJ recombination scenarios. In a later analysis, each TCR beta chain was defined by its CDR3 amino acid sequence together with its V-gene family, and reads lacking a unique V-gene family were excluded. To address suspected cross-contamination and a sequencing artifact, a later analysis removed several hundred highly shared, low-generation-probability nucleotide sequences. A later analysis calculated a clonal expansion index for each public chain from normalized within-repertoire ranks of inferred template counts. A later analysis computed generation probabilities with a VDJ recombination model fitted to out-of-frame rearrangements, and checked the results against IGoR. In a later analysis, hypergeometric tests were used to score TCR-TCR, TCR-HLA and TCR-CMV co-occurrence, with a repertoire-size bias correction applied to TCR pairs. In a later analysis, false discovery rates were estimated by permuting HLA or CMV assignments 20 times. A later analysis grouped co-occurring TCRs with DBSCAN, adding TCRdist sequence similarity when clustering within HLA-allele-positive subsets. Repertoires with fewer than 30,000 or more than 120,000 public chains, plus five repertoires with anomalous nucleotide sharing, were excluded from co-occurrence clustering. TCRdb obtained this table from immuneACCESS and retained in-frame rearrangements with V and J assigned. These tables miss some clones; where compared with another copy, unresolved V genes account for less than half of the shortfall, and the remainder is unexplained. V, J and clone size reflect that table, while D and trimming were determined from the DNA. A total of about 90,000 clones appear in this sample, 70% to 80% of them only once. The ten largest make up under 20% of the sample.

To note about this clone: Its antigen has not been determined. No base quality values were provided; no much bigger clone lies one nucleotide off.

General study outcomes and caveats: A further reported finding was that TCR beta sequences accurately predicted the HLA-A and HLA-B alleles for most subjects in the first cohort. Specific HLA alleles were associated with around 18,000 TCR beta sequences at a false discovery rate of 0.05 in a later analysis. Most TCR sequences were seen in very few donors, while some public TCRs were found in many individuals. According to the authors, the approach could potentially be generalized to other disease states and immunological phenotypes. The study gave a list of some 150 TCR beta chains associated with cytomegalovirus. In an earlier analysis of about 550 of the donors, most TCR beta V segments were observed in productive rearrangements about 87% or about 30% of the time, broadly matching IMGT annotations. A later analysis found that TCR association rates varied across HLA loci, with DRB1 alleles showing the most associated TCRs and HLA-C alleles the fewest. Linkage disequilibrium might explain the correlated functional status among segregating V segments, but an unknown experimental factor could not be ruled out. The classifier was reported to diagnose cytomegalovirus status with high specificity and sensitivity in both the original cohort and the validation cohort. The cohort was sequenced for TCR beta chains only, and without alpha or paired-chain data the features that could be detected were limited. Roughly uniform sequencing depth across donors was assumed in presence/absence analyses, although this assumption may not hold. According to a later analysis, most CMV-associated TCR beta chains appeared to be HLA-restricted, and the HLA associations seemed to be driven largely by CMV exposure. A few of the identified cytomegalovirus-associated TCR beta chains were confirmed in vitro to be specific for cytomegalovirus antigens. Immune exposure information for the cohort was limited to CMV serostatus. In a later genetic analysis, fewer N-insertions in productive TCRs were reported among donors in an Asian-associated ancestry cluster than the roughly 640-donor mean. A cluster of highly shared sequence variants was judged likely to represent a technical artifact of the sequencing pipeline. Strong co-occurrence of HLA alleles, especially DR and DQ, made assigning TCR associations to individual alleles difficult. Because counts were too low, about 15 rarely observed V segments, including chromosome 9 orphons, were left out of the earlier analysis of over 550 of the donors. V-gene and J-gene trimming of TCR beta chains was associated with a missense DCLRE1C variant in a later genetic analysis, and the association was replicated in an independent cohort. In a later analysis, HLA-associated TCR beta chains were found to be more clonally expanded and to have lower generation probabilities than equally common non-associated chains. Several of the top co-occurrence clusters appeared to be linked to parvovirus B19, influenza, CMV and Epstein-Barr virus, according to a later analysis. Some IMGT-functional V segments, including TRBV6-2 and TRBV6-3, could not be told apart with the 87-base-pair reads, so those segments were excluded. Because HLA typing was missing for some donors at each locus, association tests included only the typed subset.

The cohort comprised some 700 healthy bone marrow donors. At the time of sampling, every cohort member was nominally healthy, though immune exposures that went unrecorded were likely present. The donor tested CMV seropositive and was one of the 289 seropositive cohort members. A peripheral blood sample was collected from each donor, and TCR beta sequencing was performed on peripheral blood mononuclear cells. Genomic DNA extraction from the blood cell samples was performed with the Qiagen DNeasy Blood Extraction Kit. Spanning cysteine to phenylalanine, the CDR3 consists of 17 amino acids. Here the CDR3 DNA is all that survives: 51 bases in frame from base 1. Trimmed from V: 5 bases; trimmed from J: 0 bases; junction bases lacking a gene match: 11. Reading the germline V gene gives CDR1 SGHTA and CDR2 FQGTGA.

This TCR came from a woman between 55 and 75 years old in good health and CMV-seropositive. The specimen was PBMCs. This sequence uses TRBV7-3 and TRBJ1-2; TRBD1 aligns with 8 central bases. The nucleotide sequence reads TGTGCCAGCAGCCCCACGGGGGGACAGGTCCCTAACTATGGCTACACCTTC. It specifies CASSPTGGQVPNYGYTF. The entire variable domain, with the stretches around the CDR3 drawn from the reference TRBV7-3 and TRBJ1-2 proteins, is GAGVSQTPSNKVTEKGKYVELRCDPISGHTALYWYRQSLGQGPEFLIYFQGTGAADDSGLPNDRFFAVRPEGSVSTLKIQRTERGDSAVYLCASSPTGGQVPNYGYTFGSGTRLTVV.